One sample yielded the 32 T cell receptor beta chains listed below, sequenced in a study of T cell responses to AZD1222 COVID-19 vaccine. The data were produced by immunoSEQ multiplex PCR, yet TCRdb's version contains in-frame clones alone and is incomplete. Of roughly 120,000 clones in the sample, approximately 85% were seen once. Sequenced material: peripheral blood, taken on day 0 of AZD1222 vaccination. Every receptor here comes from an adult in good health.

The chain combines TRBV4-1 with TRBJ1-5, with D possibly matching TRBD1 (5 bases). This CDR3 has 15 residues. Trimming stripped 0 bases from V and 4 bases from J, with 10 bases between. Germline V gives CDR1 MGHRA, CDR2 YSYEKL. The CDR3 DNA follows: TGCGCCAGCAGCCAAGATCCAGGGAATAATCAGCCCCAGCATTTT. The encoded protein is CASSQDPGNNQPQHF.

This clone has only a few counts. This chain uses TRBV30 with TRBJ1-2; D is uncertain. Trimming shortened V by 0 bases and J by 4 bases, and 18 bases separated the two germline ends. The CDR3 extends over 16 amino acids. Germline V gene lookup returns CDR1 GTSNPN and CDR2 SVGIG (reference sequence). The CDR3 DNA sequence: TGTGCCTGGAGTGTACTGGGGAAGTTCCAAATCTATGGCTACACCTTC. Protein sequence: CAWSVLGKFQIYGYTF.

The CDR3 loop reads CASSLRQGPNWYTF. The CDR3 DNA sequence: TGTGCCAGCAGCCTTCGACAGGGTCCGAATTGGTACACCTTC. The rearrangement uses TRBV14 and TRBJ1-2; TRBD1 agrees at 7 bases. The V and J ends lost 4 bases and 11 bases, in that order; junction bases with no gene match: 13. CDR1 and CDR2 from the germline V gene are SGHDN and FVKESK. The CDR3 covers 14 residues.

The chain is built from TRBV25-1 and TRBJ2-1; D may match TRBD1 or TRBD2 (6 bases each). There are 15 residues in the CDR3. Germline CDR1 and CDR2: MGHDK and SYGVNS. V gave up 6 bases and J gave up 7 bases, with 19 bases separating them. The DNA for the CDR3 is TGTGCCAGCAGCCCTTTGGGGGGCGCTAATAATGAGCAGTTCTTC. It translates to CASSPLGGANNEQFF.

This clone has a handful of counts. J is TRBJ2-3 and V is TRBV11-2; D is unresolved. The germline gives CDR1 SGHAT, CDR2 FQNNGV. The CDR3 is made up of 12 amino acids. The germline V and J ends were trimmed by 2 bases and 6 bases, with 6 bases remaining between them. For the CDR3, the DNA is TGTGCCAGCAGCTTATTAGGGGATACGCAGTATTTT. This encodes CASSLLGDTQYF.

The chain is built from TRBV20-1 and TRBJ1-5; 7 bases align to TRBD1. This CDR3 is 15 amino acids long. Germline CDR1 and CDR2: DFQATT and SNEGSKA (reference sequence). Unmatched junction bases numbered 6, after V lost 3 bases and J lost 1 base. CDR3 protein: CSASKGAGSNQPQHF. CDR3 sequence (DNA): TGCAGTGCTAGTAAGGGGGCGGGGAGCAATCAGCCCCAGCATTTT.

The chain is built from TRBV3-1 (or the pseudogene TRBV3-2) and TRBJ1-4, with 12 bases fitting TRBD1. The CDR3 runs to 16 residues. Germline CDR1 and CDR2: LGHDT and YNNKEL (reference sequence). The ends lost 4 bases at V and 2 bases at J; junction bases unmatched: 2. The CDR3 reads CASSPGQGATNEKLFF. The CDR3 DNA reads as TGTGCCAGCAGCCCGGGACAGGGGGCTACTAATGAAAAACTGTTTTTT.

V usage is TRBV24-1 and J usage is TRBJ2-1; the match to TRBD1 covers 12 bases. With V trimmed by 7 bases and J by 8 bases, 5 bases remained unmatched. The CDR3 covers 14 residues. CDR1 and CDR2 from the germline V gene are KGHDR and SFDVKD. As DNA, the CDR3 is TGTGCCACCAGGGGGACAGGGGGCCTCTATGAGCAGTTCTTC. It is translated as CATRGTGGLYEQFF.

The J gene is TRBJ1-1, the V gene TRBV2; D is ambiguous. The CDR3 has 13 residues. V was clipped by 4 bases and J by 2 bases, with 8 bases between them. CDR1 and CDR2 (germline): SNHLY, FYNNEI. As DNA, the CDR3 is TGTGCCAGCAGTGTGAACAGAAACACTGAAGCTTTCTTT. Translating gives CASSVNRNTEAFF.

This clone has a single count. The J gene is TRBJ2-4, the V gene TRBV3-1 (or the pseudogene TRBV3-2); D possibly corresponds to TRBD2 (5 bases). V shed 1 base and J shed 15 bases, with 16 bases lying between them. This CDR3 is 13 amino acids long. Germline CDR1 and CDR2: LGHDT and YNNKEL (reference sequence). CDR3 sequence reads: CASSQARPGLRYF. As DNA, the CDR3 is TGTGCCAGCAGCCAAGCCCGTCCGGGGTTGCGGTACTTC.

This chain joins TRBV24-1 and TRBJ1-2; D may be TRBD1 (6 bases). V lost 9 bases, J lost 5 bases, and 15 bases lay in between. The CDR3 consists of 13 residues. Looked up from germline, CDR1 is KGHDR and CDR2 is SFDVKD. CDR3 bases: TGTGCCACCCGGGGGGGCGAGGAGTATGGCTACACCTTC. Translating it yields CATRGGEEYGYTF.

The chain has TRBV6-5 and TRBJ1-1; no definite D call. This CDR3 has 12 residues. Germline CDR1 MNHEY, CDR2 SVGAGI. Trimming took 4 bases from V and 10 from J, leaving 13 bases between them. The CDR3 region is CASSSPSKVAFF. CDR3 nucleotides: TGTGCCAGCAGTTCTCCTAGTAAGGTAGCTTTCTTT.

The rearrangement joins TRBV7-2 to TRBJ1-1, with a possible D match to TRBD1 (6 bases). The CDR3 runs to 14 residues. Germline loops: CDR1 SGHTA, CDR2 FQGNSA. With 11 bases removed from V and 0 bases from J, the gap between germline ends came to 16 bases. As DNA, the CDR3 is TGTGCCTGTTTGACAGGTCTCATGAACACTGAAGCTTTCTTT. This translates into CACLTGLMNTEAFF.

CDR3 residues: CASREGGNTDTQYF. In nucleotides, the CDR3 is TGTGCCAGTCGCGAGGGAGGCAACACAGATACGCAGTATTTT. J is TRBJ2-3 and V is TRBV6-1, with D perhaps TRBD2 (6 bases). This CDR3 is built from 14 residues. The germline gives CDR1 MNHNS, CDR2 SASEGT. Trimming stripped 9 bases from V and 2 bases from J, with 15 bases between.

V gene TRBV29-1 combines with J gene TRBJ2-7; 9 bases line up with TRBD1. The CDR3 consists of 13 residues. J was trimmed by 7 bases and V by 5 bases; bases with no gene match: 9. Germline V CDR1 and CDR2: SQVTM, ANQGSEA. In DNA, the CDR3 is TGCAGCGTTTTGACAGGGGGGCGAGAGGAGCAGTACTTC. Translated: CSVLTGGREEQYF.

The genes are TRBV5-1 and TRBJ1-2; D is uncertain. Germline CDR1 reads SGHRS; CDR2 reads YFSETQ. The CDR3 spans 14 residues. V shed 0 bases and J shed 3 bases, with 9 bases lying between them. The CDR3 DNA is TGCGCCAGCAGCTTGGCCGACGGAGACTATGGCTACACCTTC. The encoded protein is CASSLADGDYGYTF.

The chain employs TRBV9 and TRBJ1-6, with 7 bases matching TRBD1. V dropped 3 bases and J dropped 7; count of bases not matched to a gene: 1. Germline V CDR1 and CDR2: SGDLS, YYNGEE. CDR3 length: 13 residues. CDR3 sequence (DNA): TGTGCCAGCAGCGCGACAGGGAATTCACCCCTCCACTTT. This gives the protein CASSATGNSPLHF.

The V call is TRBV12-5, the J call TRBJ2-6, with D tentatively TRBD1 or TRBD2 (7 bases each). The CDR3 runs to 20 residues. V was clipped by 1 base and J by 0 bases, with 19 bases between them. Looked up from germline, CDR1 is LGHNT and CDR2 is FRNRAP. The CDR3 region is CASGLALWTGGGSGANVLTF. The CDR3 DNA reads TGTGCTAGTGGTTTGGCCCTATGGACAGGCGGGGGCTCTGGGGCCAACGTCCTGACTTTC.

The CDR3 DNA follows: TGTGCCAGCAGCCCCATCGAACCCGGGGATATGAACACTGAAGCTTTCTTT. The encoded protein is CASSPIEPGDMNTEAFF. This chain joins TRBV9 and TRBJ1-1; D not certain. The CDR3 runs to 17 residues. Germline V lookup: CDR1 SGDLS, CDR2 YYNGEE. Trimming took off 4 bases at V and 0 bases at J, with 19 bases between the two ends. Complete variable domain (other parts from reference TRBV9 and TRBJ1-1): DSGVTQTPKHLITATGQRVTLRCSPRSGDLSVYWYQQSLDQGLQFLIQYYNGEERAKGNILERFSAQQFPDLHSELNLSSLELGDSALYFCASSPIEPGDMNTEAFFGQGTRLTVV.

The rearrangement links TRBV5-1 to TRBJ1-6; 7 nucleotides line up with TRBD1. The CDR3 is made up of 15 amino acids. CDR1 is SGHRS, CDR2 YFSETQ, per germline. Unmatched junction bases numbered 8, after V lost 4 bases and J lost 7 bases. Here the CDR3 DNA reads TGCGCCAGCAGCGGTGACAGGGTAGGCAATTCACCCCTCCACTTT. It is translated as CASSGDRVGNSPLHF.

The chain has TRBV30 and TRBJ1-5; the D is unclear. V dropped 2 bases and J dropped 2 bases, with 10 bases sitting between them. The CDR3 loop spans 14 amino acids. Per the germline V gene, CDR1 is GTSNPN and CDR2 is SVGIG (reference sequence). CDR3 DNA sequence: TGTGCCTGGAGTAAATTATTGGGCAATCAGCCCCAGCATTTT. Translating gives CAWSKLLGNQPQHF.

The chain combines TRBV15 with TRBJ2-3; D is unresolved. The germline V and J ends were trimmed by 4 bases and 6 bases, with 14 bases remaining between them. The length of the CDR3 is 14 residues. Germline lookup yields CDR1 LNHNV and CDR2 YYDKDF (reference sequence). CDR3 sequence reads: CATSKAPGRDTQYF. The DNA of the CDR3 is TGTGCCACCAGCAAGGCTCCGGGTCGGGATACGCAGTATTTT.

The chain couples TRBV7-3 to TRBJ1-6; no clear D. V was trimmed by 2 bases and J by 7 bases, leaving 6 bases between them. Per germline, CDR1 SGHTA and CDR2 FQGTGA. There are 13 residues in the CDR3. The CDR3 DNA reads TGTGCCAGCAGCTTACAGCTAAATTCACCCCTCCACTTT. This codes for CASSLQLNSPLHF. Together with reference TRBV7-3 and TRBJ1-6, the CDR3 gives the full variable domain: GAGVSQTPSNKVTEKGKYVELRCDPISGHTALYWYRQSLGQGPEFLIYFQGTGAADDSGLPNDRFFAVRPEGSVSTLKIQRTERGDSAVYLCASSLQLNSPLHFGNGTRLTVT.

The CDR3 protein is CASSLGQGRVYNEQFF. In DNA form, the CDR3 reads TGCGCCAGCAGCTTAGGACAGGGAAGGGTTTACAATGAGCAGTTCTTC. The chain joins TRBV5-1 to TRBJ2-1, with 8 bases identical to TRBD1. Germline V gives CDR1 SGHRS, CDR2 YFSETQ. J gave up 4 bases and V 2 bases, and 8 bases lay outside the gene matches. The CDR3 is 16 residues long. Variable domain in full (rest from reference TRBV5-1 and TRBJ2-1): KAGVTQTPRYLIKTRGQQVTLSCSPISGHRSVSWYQQTPGQGLQFLFEYFSETQRNKGNFPGRFSGRQFSNSRSEMNVSTLELGDSALYLCASSLGQGRVYNEQFFGPGTRLTVL.

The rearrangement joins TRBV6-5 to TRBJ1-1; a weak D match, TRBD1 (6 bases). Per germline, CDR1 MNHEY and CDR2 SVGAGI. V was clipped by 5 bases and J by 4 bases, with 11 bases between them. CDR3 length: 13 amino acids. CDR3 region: CASSLQGPTEAFF. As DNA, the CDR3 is TGTGCCAGCAGTCTACAGGGACCCACTGAAGCTTTCTTT.

CDR3 coding DNA: TGTGCCAGCAGCCGCGAACGGGGGAGGGAGCAGTACTTC. As protein: CASSRERGREQYF. The chain combines TRBV4-2 with TRBJ2-7; tentatively, D is TRBD2 (6 bases). Germline V gives CDR1 LGHNA, CDR2 YNFKEQ. The length of the CDR3 is 13 residues. Trimming cost V 4 bases and J 7 bases, with 14 bases left between them.

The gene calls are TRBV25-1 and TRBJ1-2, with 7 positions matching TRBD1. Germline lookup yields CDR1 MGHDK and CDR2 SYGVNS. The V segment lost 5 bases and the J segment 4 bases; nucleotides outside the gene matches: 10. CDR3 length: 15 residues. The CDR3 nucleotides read TGTGCCAGCAGTCCCCAGGGACAGACTTTCTATGGCTACACCTTC. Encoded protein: CASSPQGQTFYGYTF.

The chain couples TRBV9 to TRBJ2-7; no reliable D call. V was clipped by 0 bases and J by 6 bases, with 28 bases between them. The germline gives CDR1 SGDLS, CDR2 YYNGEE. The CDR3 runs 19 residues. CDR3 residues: CASSVVRGRSPVICLEQYF. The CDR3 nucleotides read TGTGCCAGCAGCGTAGTCAGAGGAAGGAGCCCTGTTATTTGTCTCGAGCAGTACTTC.

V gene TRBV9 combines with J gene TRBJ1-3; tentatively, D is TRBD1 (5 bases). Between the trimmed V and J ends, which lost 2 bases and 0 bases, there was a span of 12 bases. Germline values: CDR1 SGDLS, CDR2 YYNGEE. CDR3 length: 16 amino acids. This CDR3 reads CASSVRDRYSGNTIYF. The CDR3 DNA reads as TGTGCCAGCAGCGTGAGGGACCGATACTCTGGAAACACCATATATTTT.

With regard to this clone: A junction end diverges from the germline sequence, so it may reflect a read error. This CDR3 reads CASSLGPGRNTGELFF. In DNA form, the CDR3 reads TGTGCTAGCAGCTTAGGGCCCGGGAGGAACACCGGGGAGCTGTTTTTT. V gene TRBV7-7 combines with J gene TRBJ2-2; TRBD2 might be the D (6 bases). The CDR3 is 16 residues long. Germline lookup yields CDR1 SSHAT and CDR2 FNYEAQ (reference sequence).

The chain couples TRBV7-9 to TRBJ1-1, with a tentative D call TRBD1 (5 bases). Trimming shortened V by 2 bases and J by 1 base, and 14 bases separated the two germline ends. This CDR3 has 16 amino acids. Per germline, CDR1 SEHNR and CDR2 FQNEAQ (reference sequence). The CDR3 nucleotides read TGTGCCAGCAGCTTATGGGCAGGGCCACCGAACACTGAAGCTTTCTTT. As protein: CASSLWAGPPNTEAFF.

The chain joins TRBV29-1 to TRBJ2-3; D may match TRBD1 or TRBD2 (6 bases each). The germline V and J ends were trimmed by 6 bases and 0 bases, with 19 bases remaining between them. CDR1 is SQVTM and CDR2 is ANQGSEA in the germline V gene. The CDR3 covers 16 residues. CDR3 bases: TGCAGCGTGGGGGGTTACAGGGTTGGTAGCACAGATACGCAGTATTTT. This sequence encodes CSVGGYRVGSTDTQYF.